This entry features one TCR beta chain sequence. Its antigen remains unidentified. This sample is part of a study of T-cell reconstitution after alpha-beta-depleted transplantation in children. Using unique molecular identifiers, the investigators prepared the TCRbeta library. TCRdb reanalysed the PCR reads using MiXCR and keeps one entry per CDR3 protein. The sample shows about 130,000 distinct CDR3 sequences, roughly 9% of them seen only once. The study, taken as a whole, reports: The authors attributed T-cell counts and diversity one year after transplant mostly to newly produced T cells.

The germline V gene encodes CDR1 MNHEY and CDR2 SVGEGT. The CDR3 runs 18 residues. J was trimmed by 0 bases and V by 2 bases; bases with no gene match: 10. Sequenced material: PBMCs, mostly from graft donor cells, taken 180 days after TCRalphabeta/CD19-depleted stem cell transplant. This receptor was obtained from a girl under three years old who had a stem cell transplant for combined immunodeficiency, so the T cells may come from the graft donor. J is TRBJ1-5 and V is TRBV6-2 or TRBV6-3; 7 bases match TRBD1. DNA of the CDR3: TGTGCCAGCAGTTACGGGGCAGGGGGTTGGTATAGCAATCAGCCCCAGCATTTT. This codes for CASSYGAGGWYSNQPQHF.